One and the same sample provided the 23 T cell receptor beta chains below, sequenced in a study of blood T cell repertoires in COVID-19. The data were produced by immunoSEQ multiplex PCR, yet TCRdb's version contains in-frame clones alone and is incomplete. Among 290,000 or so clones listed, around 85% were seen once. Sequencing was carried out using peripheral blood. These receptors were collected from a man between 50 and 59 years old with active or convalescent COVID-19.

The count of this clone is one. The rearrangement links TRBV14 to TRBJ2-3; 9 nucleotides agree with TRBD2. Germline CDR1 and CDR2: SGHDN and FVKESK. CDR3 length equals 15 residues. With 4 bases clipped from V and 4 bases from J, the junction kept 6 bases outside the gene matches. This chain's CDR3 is CASSPSGRFSDTQYF. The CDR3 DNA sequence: TGTGCCAGCAGCCCCAGCGGGAGGTTCTCAGATACGCAGTATTTT.

This CDR3 reads CASKEVLGEKLFF. The DNA of the CDR3 is TGTGCCAGCAAAGAGGTCTTAGGTGAAAAACTGTTTTTT. The chain joins TRBV6-5 to TRBJ1-4; D gene ambiguous. The CDR3 totals 13 residues. CDR1 and CDR2 (germline): MNHEY, SVGAGI. Trimming took 7 bases from V and 7 from J, leaving 13 bases between them.

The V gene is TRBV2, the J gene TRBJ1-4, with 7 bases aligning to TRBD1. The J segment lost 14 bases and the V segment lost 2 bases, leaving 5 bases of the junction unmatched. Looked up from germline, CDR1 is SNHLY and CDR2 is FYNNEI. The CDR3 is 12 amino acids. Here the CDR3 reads CASSERAGGLFF. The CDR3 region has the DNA TGTGCCAGCAGTGAAAGGGCAGGGGGGCTGTTTTTT.

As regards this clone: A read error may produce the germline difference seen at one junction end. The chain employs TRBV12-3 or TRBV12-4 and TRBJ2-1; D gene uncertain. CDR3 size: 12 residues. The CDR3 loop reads CASSLAVYELFF. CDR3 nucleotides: TGTGCCAGCAGTTTAGCTGTCTATGAGCTGTTCTTC.

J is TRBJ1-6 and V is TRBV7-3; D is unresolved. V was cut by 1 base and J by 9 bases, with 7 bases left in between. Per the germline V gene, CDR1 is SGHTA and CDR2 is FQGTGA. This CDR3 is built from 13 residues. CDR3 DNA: TGTGCCAGCAGCTTAAAGACGGGTTCACCCCTCCACTTT. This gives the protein CASSLKTGSPLHF.

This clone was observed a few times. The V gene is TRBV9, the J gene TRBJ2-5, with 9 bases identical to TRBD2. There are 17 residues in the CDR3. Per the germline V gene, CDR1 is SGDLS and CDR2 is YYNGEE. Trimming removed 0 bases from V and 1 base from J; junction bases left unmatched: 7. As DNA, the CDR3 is TGTGCCAGCAGCGTAGGGCGACTAGCGGTGCTCCAAGAGACCCAGTACTTC. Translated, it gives CASSVGRLAVLQETQYF. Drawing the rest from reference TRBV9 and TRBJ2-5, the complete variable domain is DSGVTQTPKHLITATGQRVTLRCSPRSGDLSVYWYQQSLDQGLQFLIQYYNGEERAKGNILERFSAQQFPDLHSELNLSSLELGDSALYFCASSVGRLAVLQETQYFGPGTRLLVL.

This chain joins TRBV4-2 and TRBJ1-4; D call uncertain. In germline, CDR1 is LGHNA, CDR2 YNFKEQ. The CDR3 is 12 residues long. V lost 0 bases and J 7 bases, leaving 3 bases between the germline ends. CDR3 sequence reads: CASSQDSEKLFF. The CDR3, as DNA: TGTGCCAGCAGCCAAGACAGTGAAAAACTGTTTTTT.

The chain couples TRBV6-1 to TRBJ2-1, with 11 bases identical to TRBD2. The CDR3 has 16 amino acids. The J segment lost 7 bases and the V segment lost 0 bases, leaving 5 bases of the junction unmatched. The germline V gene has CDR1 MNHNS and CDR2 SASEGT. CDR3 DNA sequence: TGTGCCAGCAGTGAAGCTTGGCTAGCGGGAGGTAATGAGCAGTTCTTC. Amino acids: CASSEAWLAGGNEQFF.

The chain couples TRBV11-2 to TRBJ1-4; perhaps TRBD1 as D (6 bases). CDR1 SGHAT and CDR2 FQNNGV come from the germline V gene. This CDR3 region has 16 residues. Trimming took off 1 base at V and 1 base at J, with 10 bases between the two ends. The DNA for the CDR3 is TGTGCCAGCAGCTTAGGTACAGGGAAAACTAATGAAAAACTGTTTTTT. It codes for CASSLGTGKTNEKLFF. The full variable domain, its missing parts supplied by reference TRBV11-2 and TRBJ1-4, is EAGVAQSPRYKIIEKRQSVAFWCNPISGHATLYWYQQILGQGPKLLIQFQNNGVVDDSQLPKDRFSAERLKGVDSTLKIQPAKLEDSAVYLCASSLGTGKTNEKLFFGSGTQLSVL.

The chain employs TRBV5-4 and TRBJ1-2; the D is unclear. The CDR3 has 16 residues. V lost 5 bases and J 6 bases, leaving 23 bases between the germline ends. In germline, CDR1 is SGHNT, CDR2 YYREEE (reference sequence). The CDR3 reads CASSLPGPVKKNGYTF. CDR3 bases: TGTGCCAGCAGTCTCCCTGGGCCCGTCAAGAAAAATGGCTACACCTTC. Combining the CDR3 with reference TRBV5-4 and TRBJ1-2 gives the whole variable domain ETGVTQSPTHLIKTRGQQVTLRCSSQSGHNTVSWYQQALGQGPQFIFQYYREEENGRGNFPPRFSGLQFPNYSSELNVNALELDDSALYLCASSLPGPVKKNGYTFGSGTRLTVV.

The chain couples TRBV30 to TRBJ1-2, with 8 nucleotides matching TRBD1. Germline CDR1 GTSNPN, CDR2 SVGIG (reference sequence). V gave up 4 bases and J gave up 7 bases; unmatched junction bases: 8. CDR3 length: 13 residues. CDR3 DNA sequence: TGTGCCTGGAACCGCGGACAGGGTGGTGGCTACACCTTC. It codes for CAWNRGQGGGYTF.

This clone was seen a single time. CDR3 nucleotide sequence: TGTGCCAGCAGCAAAGCGGGAAGGCCCACAGATACGCAGTATTTT. As protein: CASSKAGRPTDTQYF. This chain links TRBV5-6 with TRBJ2-3; TRBD2 matches at 7 bases. The CDR3 is made up of 15 amino acids. Losses at the gene ends were 4 bases for V and 2 bases for J; bases not matched to a gene: 7. Germline V gene sequence: CDR1 SGHDT, CDR2 YYEEEE.

Here the CDR3 DNA reads TGTGCCACCAGTGATCCCCCCCTAAATGAGCAGTTCTTC. This gives the protein CATSDPPLNEQFF. This chain connects TRBV24-1 to TRBJ2-1; no firm D call. Germline-derived CDR1 and CDR2 are KGHDR and SFDVKD. V gave up 3 bases and J gave up 7 bases, with 9 bases separating them. CDR3 length: 13 residues.

CDR3: CASSLLFDTQYF. The CDR3, as DNA: TGTGCCAGCAGTCTCCTCTTTGATACGCAGTATTTT. The rearrangement links TRBV28 to TRBJ2-3; unclear D gene. V was clipped by 5 bases and J by 6 bases, with 9 bases between them. The CDR3 extends over 12 amino acids. Germline V gene sequence: CDR1 MDHEN, CDR2 SYDVKM.

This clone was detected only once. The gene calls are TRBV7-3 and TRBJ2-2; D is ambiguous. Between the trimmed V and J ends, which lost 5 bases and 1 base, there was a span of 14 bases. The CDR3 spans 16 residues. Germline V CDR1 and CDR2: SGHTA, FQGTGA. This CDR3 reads CASSPYPILNTGELFF. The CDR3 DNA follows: TGTGCCAGCAGCCCCTATCCTATCTTGAACACCGGGGAGCTGTTTTTT.

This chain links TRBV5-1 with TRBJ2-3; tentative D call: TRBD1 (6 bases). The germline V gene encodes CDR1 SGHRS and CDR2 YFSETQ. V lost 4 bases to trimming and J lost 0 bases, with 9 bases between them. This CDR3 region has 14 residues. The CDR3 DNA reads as TGCGCCAGCAGCATGGACAGTAGCACAGATACGCAGTATTTT. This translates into CASSMDSSTDTQYF.

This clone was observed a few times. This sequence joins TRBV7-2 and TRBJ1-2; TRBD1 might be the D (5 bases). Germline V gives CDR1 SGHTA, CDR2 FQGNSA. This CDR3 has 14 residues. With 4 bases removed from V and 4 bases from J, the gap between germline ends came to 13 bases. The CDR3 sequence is CASSSTFGGYGYTF. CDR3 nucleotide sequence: TGTGCCAGCAGCTCCACCTTCGGGGGCTATGGCTACACCTTC.

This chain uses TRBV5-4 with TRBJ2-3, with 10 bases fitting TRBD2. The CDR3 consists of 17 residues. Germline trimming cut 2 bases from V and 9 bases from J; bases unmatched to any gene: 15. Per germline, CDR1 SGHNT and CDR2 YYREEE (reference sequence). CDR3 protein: CASSLSGTSASLTTQYF. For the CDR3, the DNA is TGTGCCAGCAGCTTATCCGGGACTAGCGCCAGTCTCACCACGCAGTATTTT. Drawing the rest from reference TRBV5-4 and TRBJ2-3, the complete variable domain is ETGVTQSPTHLIKTRGQQVTLRCSSQSGHNTVSWYQQALGQGPQFIFQYYREEENGRGNFPPRFSGLQFPNYSSELNVNALELDDSALYLCASSLSGTSASLTTQYFGPGTRLTVL.

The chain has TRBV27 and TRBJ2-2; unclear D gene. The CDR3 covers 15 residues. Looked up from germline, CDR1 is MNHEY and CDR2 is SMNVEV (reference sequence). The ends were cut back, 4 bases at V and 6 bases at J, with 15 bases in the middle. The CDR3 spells CASSSSIRFAGELFF. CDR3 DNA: TGTGCCAGCAGTTCTAGTATCCGGTTCGCCGGGGAGCTGTTTTTT.

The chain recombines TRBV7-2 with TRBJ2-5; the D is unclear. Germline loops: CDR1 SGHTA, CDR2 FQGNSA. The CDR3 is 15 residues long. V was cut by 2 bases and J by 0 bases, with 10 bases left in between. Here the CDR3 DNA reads TGTGCCAGCAGCTTACTTGGCGACTACCAAGAGACCCAGTACTTC. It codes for CASSLLGDYQETQYF.

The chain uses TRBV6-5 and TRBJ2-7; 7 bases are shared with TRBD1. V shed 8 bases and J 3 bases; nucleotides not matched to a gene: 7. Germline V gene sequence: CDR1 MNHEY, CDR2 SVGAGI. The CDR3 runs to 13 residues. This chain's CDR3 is CASGSRQGYEQYF. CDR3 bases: TGTGCCAGCGGGTCCCGACAGGGCTACGAGCAGTACTTC.

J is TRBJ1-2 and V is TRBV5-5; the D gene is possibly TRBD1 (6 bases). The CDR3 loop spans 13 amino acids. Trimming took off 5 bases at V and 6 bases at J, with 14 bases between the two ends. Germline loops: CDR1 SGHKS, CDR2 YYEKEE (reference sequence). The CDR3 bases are TGTGCCAGCAGACAAGACAGGAGCAATGGCTACACCTTC. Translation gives CASRQDRSNGYTF.

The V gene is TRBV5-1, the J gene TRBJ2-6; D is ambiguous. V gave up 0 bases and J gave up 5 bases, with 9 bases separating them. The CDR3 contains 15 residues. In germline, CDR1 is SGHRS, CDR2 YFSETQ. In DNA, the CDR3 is TGCGCCAGCAGCTTGGAGTACACACGGGCCAACGTCCTGACTTTC. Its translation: CASSLEYTRANVLTF.